This T cell receptor (beta chain) was recorded in a study of shared clonotypes between healthy human individuals. The study, taken as a whole, reports: Sharing across four donors was highest in naive CD4 (approximately 5%) and lowest in memory CD8 (roughly 0.4%).

This CDR3 is built from 13 residues. Trimming stripped 2 bases from V and 3 bases from J, with 8 bases between. Germline-derived CDR1 and CDR2 are SGHTA and FQGNSA. Recent vaccinations or acute infections were absent in the healthy HIV-negative adult donors. Sequenced by immunoSEQ multiplex PCR; TCRdb stores in-frame clones only, minus some. Of fewer than 1.8 million clones listed, just under 99% were seen once; the top ten hold about 0.35%. Remarks on this clone: What it recognizes is unknown.

The chain recombines TRBV7-2 with TRBJ2-7; maybe TRBD2 (6 bases). Sequenced sample: naive CD4+ T cells sorted from blood. This sample's subset: CD45RA+ positively selected. The receptor was isolated from a young man in good health. This CDR3 is CASSLRRGYEQYF. CDR3 DNA sequence: TGTGCCAGCAGCTTAAGGCGGGGCTACGAGCAGTACTTC. The variable domain in full, with the rest retrieved from reference TRBV7-2 and TRBJ2-7, is GAGVSQSPSNKVTEKGKDVELRCDPISGHTALYWYRQSLGQGLEFLIYFQGNSAPDKSGLPSDRFSAERTGGSVSTLTIQRTQQEDSAVYLCASSLRRGYEQYFGPGTRLTVT.